This T cell receptor beta chain was sequenced for a study of blood T cells in healthy people across ages. Study outcomes and limitations: For the donors, CMV status was unknown and possibly confounded expanded clonotype changes.

This clonotype was seen at least ten times. The antigen is undetermined. The CDR3 is 15 amino acids. The V end lost 0 bases, the J end lost 6 bases, and 12 bases lay between the germline ends. The germline gives CDR1 LGHNA, CDR2 YNFKEQ. For the second PCR, which ran for about 7 to 12 cycles, a sample-barcoded 5' primer and a J-beta primer mix were used. TCRdb reprocessed the 5' RACE reads with MiXCR, giving one entry per CDR3 protein. In the table there are some 800,000 distinct CDR3 sequences, around 25% of which are singletons. These data were also reused for a study on T cells of mothers and their children.

What was sequenced was blood. The J gene is TRBJ2-1, the V gene TRBV4-2; a weak D match, TRBD1 (6 bases). The origin of this receptor is a boy aged 5-17 years in good health. The DNA for the CDR3 is TGTGCCAGCAGCCAAGAACAGGGTATAGGCAATGAGCAGTTCTTC. Protein product: CASSQEQGIGNEQFF.